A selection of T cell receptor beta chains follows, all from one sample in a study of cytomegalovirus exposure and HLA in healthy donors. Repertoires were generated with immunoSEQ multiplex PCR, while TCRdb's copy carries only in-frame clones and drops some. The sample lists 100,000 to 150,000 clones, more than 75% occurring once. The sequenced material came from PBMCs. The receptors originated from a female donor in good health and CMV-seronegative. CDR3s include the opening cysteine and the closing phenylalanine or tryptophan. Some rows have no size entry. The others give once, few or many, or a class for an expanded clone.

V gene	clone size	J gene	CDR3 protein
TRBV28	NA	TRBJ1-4	CASRLGTLEKLFF
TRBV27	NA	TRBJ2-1	CASSPRLAGGNEQFF
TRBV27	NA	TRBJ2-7	CASSYTGTSTYEQYF
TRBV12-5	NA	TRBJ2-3	CASAGSTDTQYF
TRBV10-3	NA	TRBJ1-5	CAISRDRAEGQPQHF
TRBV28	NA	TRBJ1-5	CASNQGQGVQPQHF
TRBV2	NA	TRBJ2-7	CASIGVAMGEQYF
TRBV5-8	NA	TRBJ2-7	CASSLVGQYEQYF
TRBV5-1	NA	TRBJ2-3	CASRPQGSSDTQYF
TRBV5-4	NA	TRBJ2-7	CASSLFNKNHHEQYF
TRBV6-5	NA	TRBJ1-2	CASTMITGKDGYTF
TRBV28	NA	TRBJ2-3	CASRVAGGQGGTQYF
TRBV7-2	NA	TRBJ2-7	CASSGPQGYSYEQYF
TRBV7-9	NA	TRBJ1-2	CASSAPGQRDYGYTF
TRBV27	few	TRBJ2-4	CASREPGAKNIQYF
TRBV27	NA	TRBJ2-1	CASKTATGRGNEQFF
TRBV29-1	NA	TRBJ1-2	CSVEDVRTGSGYTF
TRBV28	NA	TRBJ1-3	CASSLPGNTIYF